This TCR beta chain derives from a study of identical twins. Worth noting for this clonotype: What it binds is unknown.

Unique molecular identifiers were present on the cDNA, and a universal primer site came from template switching. TCRdb re-analysed the 5' RACE reads in MiXCR, keeping a single row per CDR3 protein. The repertoire holds approximately 260,000 distinct CDR3 sequences, with roughly an eighth as singletons. The study's findings and limits: Invariant populations such as MAIT and iNKT cells could partly muddle zero-insertion analyses. Twin pairs' shared out-of-frame alpha sequences were enriched in low generation probability.

Germline-derived CDR1 and CDR2 are SQVTM and ANQGSEA. The CDR3 spans 13 residues. Losses at the gene ends were 6 bases for V and 5 bases for J; bases not matched to a gene: 5. The receptor was derived from a woman younger than 30 in good health. Sequenced: memory (CD45RO+) T cells sorted from blood. The V and J genes are TRBV29-1 and TRBJ2-1; 9 nucleotides match TRBD1. This CDR3 reads CSVGTGPHNEQFF. The CDR3 nucleotides read TGCAGCGTGGGGACAGGGCCCCACAATGAGCAGTTCTTC.